The rows below give T cell receptor beta chains drawn from one sample of a study of blood T cells in healthy people across ages. TCRdb recomputed calls from the 5' RACE reads with MiXCR, one row per CDR3 protein. The table includes roughly 1,300,000 distinct CDR3 sequences, approximately 59% detected once. Sample: blood. These receptor sequences come from a man between 18 and 29 years old in good health. The CDR3 runs from the conserved cysteine through the conserved F or W. Each record gives: CDR3 DNA, CDR3 protein, J gene, clone size, V gene, D gene, CDR3 length. D genes are given only for firm matches. Clone size, where shown, is once, few, many, or a class for clones that have expanded.

CDR3 DNA: TGCGCCAGCAGCCAAGAGGAGGGGGCAGAGTATGGCTACACCTTC
CDR3 protein: CASSQEEGAEYGYTF
J gene: TRBJ1-2
clone size: .
V gene: TRBV4-1
D gene: TRBD1
CDR3 length: 15

CDR3 DNA: TGTGCCAGCAGCCTTATGGGGGTCGGCTCCTACGAGCAGTACTTC
CDR3 protein: CASSLMGVGSYEQYF
J gene: TRBJ2-7
clone size: .
V gene: TRBV7-8
D gene: .
CDR3 length: 15

CDR3 DNA: TGTGCCAGCAGCCCGGACGTAGCCTATGAAAAACTGTTTTTT
CDR3 protein: CASSPDVAYEKLFF
J gene: TRBJ1-4
clone size: .
V gene: TRBV7-9
D gene: .
CDR3 length: 14

CDR3 DNA: TGCAGTGCTGGGGGCTTGGGTGCCAGCGGGGGGGTGCAGTATTTT
CDR3 protein: CSAGGLGASGGVQYF
J gene: TRBJ2-3
clone size: .
V gene: TRBV20-1
D gene: TRBD2
CDR3 length: 15

CDR3 DNA: TGTGCCAGCAGGGACTCTCCGGGGGATACGCAGTATTTT
CDR3 protein: CASRDSPGDTQYF
J gene: TRBJ2-3
clone size: .
V gene: TRBV2
D gene: .
CDR3 length: 13

CDR3 DNA: TGTGCCAGCAGTTTAAGTTACGACGGTGAGCAGTACTTC
CDR3 protein: CASSLSYDGEQYF
J gene: TRBJ2-7
clone size: many
V gene: TRBV27
D gene: .
CDR3 length: 13

CDR3 DNA: TGTGCCAACACCTTACAGGGCGCAACTAATGAAAAACTGTTTTTT
CDR3 protein: CANTLQGATNEKLFF
J gene: TRBJ1-4
clone size: .
V gene: TRBV5-5
D gene: .
CDR3 length: 15

CDR3 DNA: TGTGCCAGCAGCCGGACAGGGTCAGGCTCCTACGAGCAGTACTTC
CDR3 protein: CASSRTGSGSYEQYF
J gene: TRBJ2-7
clone size: few
V gene: TRBV7-9
D gene: TRBD1
CDR3 length: 15

CDR3 DNA: TGCAGTGCTAACGGGAGGGGCGTCTGGGGTGAGCAGTTCTTC
CDR3 protein: CSANGRGVWGEQFF
J gene: TRBJ2-1
clone size: few
V gene: TRBV20-1
D gene: TRBD2
CDR3 length: 14

CDR3 DNA: TGCAGTGCTAGAGACGGTAGCGGGAGCTCCTACAATGAGCAGTTCTTC
CDR3 protein: CSARDGSGSSYNEQFF
J gene: TRBJ2-1
clone size: .
V gene: TRBV20-1
D gene: TRBD2
CDR3 length: 16

CDR3 DNA: TGCAGTGCTAGATCCTGGACTAGCGGGTACCCAGATACGCAGTATTTT
CDR3 protein: CSARSWTSGYPDTQYF
J gene: TRBJ2-3
clone size: .
V gene: TRBV20-1
D gene: TRBD2
CDR3 length: 16

CDR3 DNA: TGTGCCAGCAGGTTGACACTAAACACTGAAGCTTTCTTT
CDR3 protein: CASRLTLNTEAFF
J gene: TRBJ1-1
clone size: .
V gene: TRBV7-2
D gene: .
CDR3 length: 13

CDR3 DNA: TGTGCCAGCAGTCAGACAGGGGACTATCAGCCCCAGCATTTT
CDR3 protein: CASSQTGDYQPQHF
J gene: TRBJ1-5
clone size: .
V gene: TRBV6-2/TRBV6-3
D gene: TRBD1
CDR3 length: 14

CDR3 DNA: TGTGCCAGCAGCCTCACAGGGGATGTAGGGAGGGAGCAGTACTTC
CDR3 protein: CASSLTGDVGREQYF
J gene: TRBJ2-7
clone size: .
V gene: TRBV7-6
D gene: .
CDR3 length: 15

CDR3 DNA: TGCGCCAGCACCCCTGGGGCACTAAGCTCCTACGAGCAGTACTTC
CDR3 protein: CASTPGALSSYEQYF
J gene: TRBJ2-7
clone size: few
V gene: TRBV4-1
D gene: .
CDR3 length: 15

CDR3 DNA: TGTGCCGGCAGTTTGGCGGGGGTTAGCAATCAGCCCCAGCATTTT
CDR3 protein: CAGSLAGVSNQPQHF
J gene: TRBJ1-5
clone size: .
V gene: TRBV28
D gene: .
CDR3 length: 15

CDR3 DNA: TGTGCCACCAGCAGACAGGGAAGGCACTACGAGCAGTACTTC
CDR3 protein: CATSRQGRHYEQYF
J gene: TRBJ2-7
clone size: .
V gene: TRBV15
D gene: .
CDR3 length: 14